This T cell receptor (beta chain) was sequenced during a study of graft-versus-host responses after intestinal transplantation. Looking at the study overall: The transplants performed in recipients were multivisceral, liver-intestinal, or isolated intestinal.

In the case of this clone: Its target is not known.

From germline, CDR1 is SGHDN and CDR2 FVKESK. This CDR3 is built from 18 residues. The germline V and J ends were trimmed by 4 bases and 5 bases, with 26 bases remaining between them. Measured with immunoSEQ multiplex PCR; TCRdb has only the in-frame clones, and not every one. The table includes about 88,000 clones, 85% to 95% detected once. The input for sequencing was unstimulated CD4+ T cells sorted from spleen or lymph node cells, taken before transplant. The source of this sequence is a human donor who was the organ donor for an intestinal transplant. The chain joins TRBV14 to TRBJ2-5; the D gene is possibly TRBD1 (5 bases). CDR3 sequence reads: CASSRDPGQGLPKETQYF. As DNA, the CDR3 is TGTGCCAGCAGCCGAGACCCCGGGCAGGGCCTACCTAAGGAGACCCAGTACTTC.